The 9 T cell receptor beta chains below come from one sample, sequenced in a study of T and B cells in COVID-19 patients. Blood genomic DNA input for TRB amplification was about 240-500 ng. BIOMED2 TRB-A/B primer pools were used in multiplex TRB PCR. TCRdb recomputed calls from the multiplex PCR reads with MiXCR, one row per CDR3 protein. The data show approximately 17,000 distinct CDR3 sequences, with under 30% seen just once and 4% to 5.5% held by the top ten. Sequencing input: blood. All receptors come from a human donor who had recovered from COVID-19.

The chain is built from TRBV18 and TRBJ1-1, with D unresolved. The V gene's germline CDR1 is KGHSH and CDR2 LQKENI. The V gene lost 2 bases and the J gene lost 2 bases, with 12 bases spanning the gap. The CDR3 consists of 15 residues. The CDR3 region is CASSPYRAPNTEAFF. The CDR3 nucleotides are TGTGCCAGCTCACCATACAGAGCCCCTAACACTGAAGCTTTCTTT.

This clonotype is categorized as medium-sized (0.01 to 0.1%). The rearrangement links TRBV18 to TRBJ2-7; 7 nucleotides match TRBD2. CDR1 KGHSH and CDR2 LQKENI come from the germline V gene. This CDR3 comprises 15 residues. V lost 3 bases, J lost 6 bases, and 11 bases stayed unmatched. The CDR3 spells CASSPSPGLVGEQYF. DNA for the CDR3: TGTGCCAGCTCACCTTCCCCAGGACTAGTCGGCGAGCAGTACTTC.

This clonotype has more than one count but fewer than ten. The chain has TRBV7-3 and TRBJ2-3; D may correspond to TRBD1 or TRBD2 (5 bases each). CDR1 and CDR2 from the germline V gene are SGHTA and FQGTGA. This CDR3 contains 13 residues. V lost 2 bases to trimming and J lost 6 bases, with 9 bases between them. CDR3 nucleotides: TGTGCCAGCAGCTTAGGGGGATCGGATACGCAGTATTTT. Translation: CASSLGGSDTQYF.

This sequence joins TRBV15 and TRBJ1-2, with D unclear. The germline gives CDR1 LNHNV, CDR2 YYDKDF (reference sequence). This CDR3 contains 15 residues. The V end was cut by 0 bases, the J end by 5 bases, with 13 bases between. Written as DNA, the CDR3 is TGTGCCACCAGCAGAGATCTGGACGCTTATTATGGCTACACCTTC. Its translation is CATSRDLDAYYGYTF. The complete variable domain, with remaining parts taken from reference TRBV15 and TRBJ1-2, reads DAMVIQNPRYQVTQFGKPVTLSCSQTLNHNVMYWYQQKSSQAPKLLFHYYDKDFNNEADTPDNFQSRRPNTSFCFLDIRSPGLGDTAMYLCATSRDLDAYYGYTFGSGTRLTVV.

This clonotype was recorded at least ten times. The CDR3 spells CASSRGQAYEQYF. The CDR3 region has the DNA TGTGCCAGCAGCCGAGGACAGGCCTACGAGCAGTACTTC. The chain combines TRBV6-5 with TRBJ2-7, with 7 bases that match TRBD1. The CDR3 loop spans 13 amino acids. CDR1 MNHEY and CDR2 SVGAGI come from the germline V gene. Unmatched junction bases numbered 4, after V lost 6 bases and J lost 2 bases.

This clonotype was observed a handful of times. The J gene is TRBJ2-7, the V gene TRBV6-2 or TRBV6-3, with 7 bases that match TRBD1. The CDR3 is 15 residues long. The ends lost 8 bases at V and 4 bases at J; junction bases unmatched: 14. Germline CDR1 MNHEY, CDR2 SVGEGT. In nucleotides, the CDR3 is TGTGCCAGCGTTCGACGGGCGGACAGGTATTACGAGCAGTACTTC. This codes for CASVRRADRYYEQYF.

The V gene is TRBV2, the J gene TRBJ1-1; the D is unclear. The CDR3 spans 11 residues. The V gene lost 4 bases and the J gene lost 4 bases, with 4 bases spanning the gap. The germline gives CDR1 SNHLY, CDR2 FYNNEI. The CDR3, as DNA: TGTGCCAGCAGTGTAACCACTGAAGCTTTCTTT. Its translation: CASSVTTEAFF.

This clonotype turned up a few times. The rearrangement joins TRBV10-3 to TRBJ1-3; TRBD1 matches 11 bases. After removal of 3 bases from V and 4 bases from J, the junction contained 11 bases not matched to a gene. The CDR3 is 18 residues long. The germline V gene encodes CDR1 ENHRY and CDR2 SYGVKD. The CDR3 sequence is CAISDHNSGTGGGNTIYF. For the CDR3, the DNA is TGTGCCATCAGTGACCACAACTCCGGGACAGGGGGGGGAAACACCATATATTTT.

This clonotype was detected a few times. The chain is built from TRBV5-4 and TRBJ1-4; D not certain. V was shortened by 2 bases and J by 4 bases, with 9 bases between the two germline ends. Per the germline V gene, CDR1 is SGHNT and CDR2 is YYREEE (reference sequence). The CDR3 has 14 amino acids. The CDR3, as DNA: TGTGCCAGCAGCTTTCAGGACGGTAATGAAAAACTGTTTTTT. Protein sequence: CASSFQDGNEKLFF. The full variable domain, with the rest looked up from reference TRBV5-4 and TRBJ1-4, is ETGVTQSPTHLIKTRGQQVTLRCSSQSGHNTVSWYQQALGQGPQFIFQYYREEENGRGNFPPRFSGLQFPNYSSELNVNALELDDSALYLCASSFQDGNEKLFFGSGTQLSVL.